This T cell receptor beta chain emerged from a study of cytomegalovirus exposure and HLA in healthy donors. Overall study findings and caveats: One cluster of highly shared sequence variants probably arose as a sequencing artifact.

About this clone: Its antigen is unknown.

Primers: 60 Vbeta forward and 13 Jbeta reverse. The data were produced by immunoSEQ multiplex PCR, yet TCRdb's version contains in-frame clones alone and is incomplete. This table holds about 130,000 clones, around 85% found once. This CDR3 is built from 14 residues. In germline, CDR1 is SEHNR, CDR2 FQNEAQ (reference sequence). V was trimmed by 4 bases and J by 2 bases, leaving 10 bases between them. Sequencing input: PBMCs. The gene calls are TRBV7-9 and TRBJ2-3, with D maybe TRBD1 (6 bases). The origin of this receptor is a man in his late teens or twenties in good health and CMV-seropositive. CDR3 DNA: TGTGCCAGCAGCTACGGACAGTACACAGATACGCAGTATTTT. Translating gives CASSYGQYTDTQYF.